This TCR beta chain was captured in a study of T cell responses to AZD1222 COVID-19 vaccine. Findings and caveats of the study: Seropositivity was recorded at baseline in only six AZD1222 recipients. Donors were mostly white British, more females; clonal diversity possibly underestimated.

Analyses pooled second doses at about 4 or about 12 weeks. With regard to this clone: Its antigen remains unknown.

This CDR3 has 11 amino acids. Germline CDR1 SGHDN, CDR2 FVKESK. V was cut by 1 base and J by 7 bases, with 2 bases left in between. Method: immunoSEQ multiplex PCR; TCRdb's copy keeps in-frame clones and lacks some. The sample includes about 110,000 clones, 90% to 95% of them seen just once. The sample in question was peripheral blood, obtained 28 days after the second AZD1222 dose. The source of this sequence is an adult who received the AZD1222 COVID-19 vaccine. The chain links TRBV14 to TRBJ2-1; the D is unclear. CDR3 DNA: TGTGCCAGCAGCCAAGCGAATGAGCAGTTCTTC. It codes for CASSQANEQFF.